One sample yielded the 16 T cell receptor beta chains listed below, sequenced in a study of shared clonotypes between healthy human individuals (dated by TCRdb to 2018 to 2021). Library method: the immunoSEQ multiplex PCR assay. TCRdb took over this immuneACCESS table, retaining in-frame rearrangements with V and J assigned. Such tables are incomplete; in checked studies, under half of the missing clones stem from an unresolved V gene, and the remainder is unexplained. For this sample there are about 530,000 clones; about 96% appear just once. In total, the top ten clones hold under 0.06% of the sample. The specimen sequenced was naive CD4+ T cells sorted from blood. Sample cell subset or site, as interpreted from the label and publication: CD45RA+ positively selected. The receptor source for this set is a woman in her thirties in good health.

V is TRBV29-1 and J is TRBJ1-1; 10 bases line up with TRBD1. The ends lost 6 bases at V and 9 bases at J; junction bases unmatched: 4. Germline loops: CDR1 SQVTM, CDR2 ANQGSEA. The length of the CDR3 is 11 residues. The CDR3 reads CSVDRGLQAFF. The CDR3 region has the DNA TGCAGCGTCGACAGGGGGCTTCAAGCTTTCTTT.

V and J are TRBV30 and TRBJ2-3, with unresolved D. The CDR3 is 13 residues long. V lost 2 bases and J lost 0, with 6 bases in between. Germline loops: CDR1 GTSNPN, CDR2 SVGIG (reference sequence). The DNA of the CDR3 is TGTGCCTGGAGTACACATAGCACAGATACGCAGTATTTT. Its protein is CAWSTHSTDTQYF.

DNA of the CDR3: TGCGCCAGCAGCGGAGCGGGGAGGTTGGAGACCCAGTACTTC. This sequence encodes CASSGAGRLETQYF. The chain uses TRBV4-1 and TRBJ2-5, with 7 bases matching TRBD2. V trimming: 5 bases; J trimming: 5 bases; junction bases outside the gene matches: 8. CDR1 and CDR2 (germline): MGHRA, YSYEKL. The CDR3 loop spans 14 amino acids.

This clone was seen once. V gene TRBV10-1 combines with J gene TRBJ2-1; 10 bases align to TRBD2. Per the germline V gene, CDR1 is WNHNN and CDR2 is SYGVQD (reference sequence). CDR3 length equals 17 residues. The trim removed 4 bases at V and 1 base at J, leaving 7 bases unmatched. CDR3 bases: TGCGCCAGCAGTGCCCTAGCGGGAGAGTCATCCTACAATGAGCAGTTCTTC. This encodes CASSALAGESSYNEQFF.

The chain links TRBV4-1 to TRBJ2-1; no clear D. The CDR3 runs 16 residues. Germline V gene data show CDR1 as MGHRA and CDR2 as YSYEKL. V was shortened by 1 base and J by 4 bases, with 14 bases between the two germline ends. CDR3 DNA: TGCGCCAGCAGCCAAGTACGACAATCCTATTACAATGAGCAGTTCTTC. It specifies CASSQVRQSYYNEQFF.

This clone was observed a single time. The rearrangement links TRBV19 to TRBJ1-1; D unresolved. The CDR3 has 14 amino acids. Germline assignment: CDR1 LNHDA and CDR2 SQIVND (reference sequence). V was shortened by 4 bases and J by 1 base, with 10 bases between the two germline ends. CDR3 in amino acids: CASSTNWENTEAFF. CDR3 nucleotides: TGTGCCAGTAGTACCAACTGGGAGAACACTGAAGCTTTCTTT.

J is TRBJ2-3 and V is TRBV2; D uncertain. This CDR3 is built from 17 residues. Trimming left V 0 bases short and J 2 bases short, with 15 bases between. The germline CDR1 and CDR2 sequences are SNHLY and FYNNEI. CDR3 nucleotides: TGTGCCAGCAGTGAAGCTGGTTTTGCGGCCTCCACAGATACGCAGTATTTT. This translates into CASSEAGFAASTDTQYF.

The V gene is TRBV4-1, the J gene TRBJ2-7; D gene uncertain. The V end was cut by 4 bases, the J end by 2 bases, with 18 bases between. Germline values: CDR1 MGHRA, CDR2 YSYEKL. The CDR3 is 16 residues long. This CDR3 is CASSPKVIADAYEQYF. The CDR3 DNA follows: TGCGCCAGCAGCCCAAAGGTCATCGCGGACGCCTACGAGCAGTACTTC.

The rearrangement links TRBV28 to TRBJ1-2, with D unclear. CDR1 MDHEN and CDR2 SYDVKM come from the germline V gene. The ends were cut back, 3 bases at V and 5 bases at J, with 7 bases in the middle. This CDR3 has 12 amino acids. The CDR3 sequence: CASSLIGYGYTF. In DNA form, the CDR3 reads TGTGCCAGCAGTTTGATTGGATATGGCTACACCTTC.

The chain has TRBV7-2 and TRBJ1-1; D is unclear. The germline V gene has CDR1 SGHTA and CDR2 FQGNSA. The CDR3 runs to 13 residues. Trimming left V 5 bases short and J 0 bases short, with 7 bases between. The CDR3: CASSRTMNTEAFF. Written as DNA, the CDR3 is TGTGCCAGCAGCAGAACAATGAACACTGAAGCTTTCTTT.

The chain combines TRBV30 with TRBJ2-1; a weak D match, TRBD2 (5 bases). V gave up 2 bases and J gave up 0 bases, with 5 bases separating them. The CDR3 runs to 13 residues. CDR1 GTSNPN and CDR2 SVGIG come from the germline V gene (reference sequence). The CDR3 region is CAWSTSSYNEQFF. CDR3 bases: TGTGCCTGGAGTACTAGCTCCTACAATGAGCAGTTCTTC.

This chain links TRBV14 with TRBJ1-1; TRBD1 might be the D (6 bases). The CDR3 spans 17 residues. The germline CDR1 and CDR2 sequences are SGHDN and FVKESK. V lost 1 base, J lost 3 bases, and 18 bases lay in between. CDR3: CASSQGSGEGFDTEAFF. The CDR3 DNA is TGTGCCAGCAGCCAAGGCTCAGGGGAAGGGTTTGACACTGAAGCTTTCTTT.

V gene TRBV5-1 combines with J gene TRBJ2-1, with 11 bases matching TRBD2. J lost 4 bases, V lost 3 bases, and 9 bases had no gene match. The CDR3 is 17 residues long. Per germline, CDR1 SGHRS and CDR2 YFSETQ. The CDR3: CASSSSRTSGLYNEQFF. The CDR3 DNA is TGCGCCAGCAGCTCCTCTCGGACTAGCGGGCTGTACAATGAGCAGTTCTTC.

This chain connects TRBV5-1 to TRBJ2-1, with 7 bases matching TRBD2. The germline CDR1 and CDR2 sequences are SGHRS and YFSETQ. This CDR3 region has 15 residues. The junction had 12 bases not matched to a gene; V was cut back by 4 bases and J by 8 bases. The CDR3 is CASSGEGRRTDEQFF. In DNA form, the CDR3 reads TGCGCCAGCAGCGGGGAGGGTCGAAGAACGGATGAGCAGTTCTTC.

The rearrangement joins TRBV18 to TRBJ1-1; D is undetermined. Trimming removed 1 base at V and 0 bases at J, with 21 bases between. This CDR3 has 19 amino acids. Germline-derived CDR1 and CDR2 are KGHSH and LQKENI. The CDR3 protein is CASSPRLKGVLDMNTEAFF. CDR3 DNA: TGTGCCAGCTCACCACGCTTGAAAGGTGTACTCGACATGAACACTGAAGCTTTCTTT. The entire variable domain, with the rest obtained from reference TRBV18 and TRBJ1-1, is as follows: NAGVMQNPRHLVRRRGQEARLRCSPMKGHSHVYWYRQLPEEGLKFMVYLQKENIIDESGMPKERFSAEFPKEGPSILRIQQVVRGDSAAYFCASSPRLKGVLDMNTEAFFGQGTRLTVV.

This chain joins TRBV11-2 and TRBJ2-5; the D gene is possibly TRBD2 (6 bases). Trimming shortened V by 6 bases and J by 0 bases, and 23 bases separated the two germline ends. This CDR3 contains 18 residues. Germline CDR1 SGHAT, CDR2 FQNNGV. This chain's CDR3 is CASSFLVGLINYQETQYF. The CDR3 DNA sequence: TGTGCCAGCAGTTTCTTAGTGGGACTCATAAACTACCAAGAGACCCAGTACTTC. Together with reference TRBV11-2 and TRBJ2-5, the CDR3 gives the full variable domain: EAGVAQSPRYKIIEKRQSVAFWCNPISGHATLYWYQQILGQGPKLLIQFQNNGVVDDSQLPKDRFSAERLKGVDSTLKIQPAKLEDSAVYLCASSFLVGLINYQETQYFGPGTRLLVL.